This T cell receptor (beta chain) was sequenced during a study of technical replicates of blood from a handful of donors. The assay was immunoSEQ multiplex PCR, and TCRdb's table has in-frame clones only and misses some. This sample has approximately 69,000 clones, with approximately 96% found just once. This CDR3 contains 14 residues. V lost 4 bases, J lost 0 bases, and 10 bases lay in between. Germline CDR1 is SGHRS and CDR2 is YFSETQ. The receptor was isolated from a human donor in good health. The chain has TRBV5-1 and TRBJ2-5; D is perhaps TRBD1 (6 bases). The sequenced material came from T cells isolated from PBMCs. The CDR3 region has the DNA TGCGCCAGCAGCCCGGGGACAAACCAAGAGACCCAGTACTTC. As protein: CASSPGTNQETQYF. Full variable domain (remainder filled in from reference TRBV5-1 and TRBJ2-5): KAGVTQTPRYLIKTRGQQVTLSCSPISGHRSVSWYQQTPGQGLQFLFEYFSETQRNKGNFPGRFSGRQFSNSRSEMNVSTLELGDSALYLCASSPGTNQETQYFGPGTRLLVL.